This entry describes one T cell receptor beta chain. Its antigen is currently unknown. V lost 5 bases and J 6 bases, leaving 11 bases between the germline ends. From germline, CDR1 is KGHSH and CDR2 LQKENI. The CDR3 covers 13 residues. This record belongs to a study of identical twins. TCRdb reprocessed the 5' RACE reads via MiXCR and lists one record per CDR3 protein. The repertoire holds about 720,000 distinct CDR3 sequences, with 8.5% to 9.5% as singletons. Study results and caveats: Without tracking the same donors, conclusions rested on cross-sectional statistical analysis. Models predicted less out-of-frame TCR alpha sharing in monozygotic twins than was found. Out-of-frame alpha sequences common to twins exhibited an excess of low generation probability. Beta out-of-frame sequences showed weaker excess sharing between twins.

Another study also made use of these data, one on yellow fever vaccine responses in identical twins.

The rearrangement uses TRBV18 and TRBJ2-1; maybe TRBD1 (5 bases). The sample taken for sequencing was PBMCs. This clonotype was sampled from a woman between 18 and 30 years old in good health. The CDR3 is CASSDRQGNEQFF. CDR3 sequence (DNA): TGTGCCAGCTCAGATCGGCAGGGCAATGAGCAGTTCTTC. Using reference TRBV18 and TRBJ2-1 for the parts outside the CDR3, the full variable domain is NAGVMQNPRHLVRRRGQEARLRCSPMKGHSHVYWYRQLPEEGLKFMVYLQKENIIDESGMPKERFSAEFPKEGPSILRIQQVVRGDSAAYFCASSDRQGNEQFFGPGTRLTVL.